This TCR beta chain was identified in a study of T cells in Graves' hyperthyroidism and ophthalmopathy. The study, taken as a whole, reports: Separating ophthalmopathy from stable hyperthyroidism was achieved by a 13 V-J model.

The CDR3 spans 17 residues. Germline CDR1 reads MDHEN; CDR2 reads SYDVKM. Trimming shortened V by 1 base and J by 8 bases, and 21 bases separated the two germline ends. In its sample, this clonotype was seen many times. Its cognate antigen is unknown. These patients, aged 18 to 65, had recently diagnosed hyperthyroidism lasting under 2 months. Diagnoses rested on clinical symptoms, serum thyroxine and TRAb, thyroid ultrasound and orbital computed tomography. Template material for amplifying TCR beta CDR3 regions consisted of RNA transcripts. RT-PCR in the first round (using the HTBI primer set) targeted the TCR CDR3. Each CDR3 protein gets one entry after TCRdb re-called the multiplex PCR reads with MiXCR. The repertoire holds some 690,000 distinct CDR3 sequences, with 15% to 20% as singletons.

The receptor was derived from a man aged 50 to 60 with Graves' hyperthyroidism. The chain combines TRBV28 with TRBJ2-1; D is possibly TRBD1 (6 bases). Material for sequencing was blood. CDR3: CASSLFGGQRLGDEQFF. The CDR3 coding sequence is TGTGCCAGCAGTTTATTTGGAGGACAGCGCCTAGGGGATGAGCAGTTCTTC. The entire variable domain, with the rest obtained from reference TRBV28 and TRBJ2-1, is as follows: DVKVTQSSRYLVKRTGEKVFLECVQDMDHENMFWYRQDPGLGLRLIYFSYDVKMKEKGDIPEGYSVSREKKERFSLILESASTNQTSMYLCASSLFGGQRLGDEQFFGPGTRLTVL.